This T cell receptor (beta chain) was found in a study of OX40 agonist ivuxolimab in advanced cancers. Study outcomes and limitations: The mean number of expanded clones was higher in CD8+ T cells than in CD4+.

Measured with immunoSEQ multiplex PCR; TCRdb has only the in-frame clones, and not every one. The repertoire holds approximately 25,000 clones, with 81% as singletons. About this clone: What it binds is unknown.

The sample in question was CD4+ or CD8+ T cells sorted from blood, obtained in a trial of the OX40 agonist ivuxolimab. The TCR originated in an adult with an advanced solid tumor such as melanoma, head and neck, liver or kidney cancer.

Here the CDR3 DNA reads TGCGCCAGCAGCCAAGCACCGGGGGGGCATACAGATACGCAGTATTTT. This translates into CASSQAPGGHTDTQYF. V is TRBV4-1 and J is TRBJ2-3, with 8 positions matching TRBD2. The J segment lost 3 bases and the V segment lost 1 base, leaving 6 bases of the junction unmatched. The CDR3 runs 16 residues. CDR1 MGHRA and CDR2 YSYEKL come from the germline V gene.